This is a list of T cell receptor beta chains from one sample in a study of PD-1 blockade in mismatch repair-deficient tumors. The protocol was immunoSEQ multiplex PCR, while the TCRdb copy is restricted to in-frame clones and leaves out a portion. Here the sample spans approximately 130,000 clones, about 86% being singletons. Sequenced here: peripheral blood, sampled 44 weeks after starting pembrolizumab. The source is an adult with mismatch repair-deficient cancer. CDR3s include the opening cysteine and the closing phenylalanine or tryptophan. D genes are given only for firm matches. For some rows the clone size is stated as once, few or many, or as a class when expanded; others skip it.

NA	TRBV5-1	NA	TRBJ2-7	CASSWDDSIHYEQYF	TGCGCCAGCAGCTGGGACGACTCGATTCACTACGAGCAGTACTTC
TRBD1	TRBV28	NA	TRBJ1-1	CASNFGLTGRRNTEAFF	TGTGCCAGCAACTTCGGGTTGACAGGGAGGCGCAACACTGAAGCTTTCTTT
NA	TRBV6-5	NA	TRBJ2-1	CASSYSRHNEQFF	TGTGCCAGCAGTTATTCCCGACACAATGAGCAGTTCTTC
NA	TRBV6-6	NA	TRBJ2-5	CASSYDGGRQETQYF	TGTGCCAGCAGTTACGATGGGGGGAGGCAAGAGACCCAGTACTTC
TRBD2	TRBV19	NA	TRBJ2-3	CASTRLAGTTDTQYF	TGTGCCAGTACCAGACTAGCGGGAACCACAGATACGCAGTATTTT
NA	TRBV5-6	NA	TRBJ2-3	CASSLGRLGDTQYF	TGTGCCAGCAGCTTGGGAAGGTTGGGAGATACGCAGTATTTT
NA	TRBV7-2	NA	TRBJ2-1	CASSSRLGGDEQFF	TGTGCCAGCAGCTCTAGACTAGGAGGGGATGAGCAGTTCTTC
NA	TRBV13	NA	TRBJ2-1	CASSLTSITEQFF	TGTGCCAGCAGCCTTACTAGCATCACTGAGCAGTTCTTC
NA	TRBV9	NA	TRBJ1-2	CASSVGGRSYTF	TGTGCCAGCAGCGTGGGGGGCCGTAGCTACACCTTC
TRBD1	TRBV7-9	few	TRBJ2-7	CASSIGQGAYEQYF	TGTGCCAGCAGCATCGGACAGGGGGCATACGAGCAGTACTTC
TRBD1	TRBV10-3	NA	TRBJ1-2	CAISERQGAAGYTF	TGTGCCATCAGTGAGCGGCAGGGGGCTGCTGGCTACACCTTC
NA	TRBV7-2	NA	TRBJ1-2	CASSPNPGDGYTF	TGTGCCAGCAGCCCAAATCCAGGAGATGGCTACACCTTC
NA	TRBV29-1	NA	TRBJ2-4	CSVEWTGQNIQYF	TGCAGCGTTGAGTGGACCGGACAAAACATTCAGTACTTC
NA	TRBV2	NA	TRBJ1-4	CASSGSGASNEKLFF	TGTGCCAGCAGTGGATCGGGGGCGTCTAATGAAAAACTGTTTTTT
TRBD1	TRBV18	NA	TRBJ2-5	CASTQSDRAYQETQYF	TGTGCCAGCACTCAATCGGACAGGGCCTACCAAGAGACCCAGTACTTC
TRBD2	TRBV30	NA	TRBJ2-7	CAWSAWTGTSGTAYEQYF	TGTGCCTGGAGTGCATGGACCGGGACTAGCGGGACGGCTTACGAGCAGTACTTC
NA	TRBV5-1	once	TRBJ2-5	CASSLGSQETQYF	TGCGCCAGCAGCTTGGGCAGCCAAGAGACCCAGTACTTC
TRBD2	TRBV19	once	TRBJ2-5	CASGAVAGVRETQYF	TGTGCCAGTGGGGCGGTAGCGGGAGTCAGGGAGACCCAGTACTTC
NA	TRBV14	NA	TRBJ1-2	CASSRTVINYGYTF	TGTGCCAGCAGCCGGACAGTGATTAACTATGGCTACACCTTC
TRBD2	TRBV2	NA	TRBJ2-7	CASSPPLVAGGIHEQYF	TGTGCCAGCAGCCCCCCCCTGGTAGCGGGAGGAATCCACGAGCAGTACTTC
TRBD2	TRBV7-3	NA	TRBJ2-2	CASSLLAGVSGELFF	TGTGCCAGCAGCTTACTAGCGGGAGTGTCCGGGGAGCTGTTTTTT
NA	TRBV27	NA	TRBJ2-7	CASSRGSSYEQYF	TGTGCCAGCAGTCGGGGGAGCTCCTACGAGCAGTACTTC
TRBD1	TRBV18	NA	TRBJ2-1	CASSRQGQGAYNEQFF	TGTGCCAGCTCACGACAAGGACAGGGGGCATACAATGAGCAGTTCTTC
NA	TRBV13	NA	TRBJ2-7	CASTTRGSSYEQYF	TGTGCCAGCACCACCCGGGGCAGCTCCTACGAGCAGTACTTC
NA	TRBV27	NA	TRBJ2-2	CASSLFAGGGTILTNTGELFF	TGTGCCAGCAGTTTATTTGCGGGCGGCGGCACCATACTTACGAACACCGGGGAGCTGTTTTTT
TRBD1	TRBV19	NA	TRBJ1-1	CASGTGANTEAFF	TGTGCCAGTGGAACAGGGGCCAACACTGAAGCTTTCTTT
NA	TRBV30	few	TRBJ1-2	CAWSRSWIDYGYTF	TGTGCCTGGAGTCGCAGTTGGATTGATTATGGCTACACCTTC
TRBD2	TRBV28	NA	TRBJ2-1	CASSNIPISGSRNEQFF	TGTGCCAGCAGTAACATCCCTATTAGCGGGAGTAGAAATGAGCAGTTCTTC
NA	TRBV5-4	NA	TRBJ2-1	CASSLAANNEQFF	TGTGCCAGCAGCTTGGCGGCAAACAATGAGCAGTTCTTC
TRBD2	TRBV7-9	NA	TRBJ2-1	CASSARARLAGSYNEQFF	TGTGCCAGCAGCGCTAGGGCGAGACTAGCGGGATCCTACAATGAGCAGTTCTTC
TRBD2	TRBV6-5	NA	TRBJ2-1	CATRTSGYNEQFF	TGTGCCACCCGGACTAGCGGTTACAATGAGCAGTTCTTC
TRBD1	TRBV7-8	NA	TRBJ2-7	CASSLSDRGRGYEQYF	TGTGCCAGCAGCTTATCCGACAGGGGAAGAGGCTACGAGCAGTACTTC
NA	TRBV11-2	NA	TRBJ2-2	CASSLVSAPTGELFF	TGTGCCAGCAGCTTAGTGTCTGCGCCCACCGGGGAGCTGTTTTTT
NA	TRBV5-4	NA	TRBJ2-5	CASSIYRTGNQETQYF	TGTGCCAGCAGCATCTACAGGACGGGGAACCAAGAGACCCAGTACTTC
TRBD1	TRBV6-1	NA	TRBJ2-7	CASSEETGGSYEQYF	TGTGCCAGCAGTGAAGAGACAGGGGGCTCCTACGAGCAGTACTTC
TRBD1	TRBV19	NA	TRBJ2-7	CASSRDRGAYEQYF	TGTGCCAGTAGCAGGGACAGGGGAGCCTACGAGCAGTACTTC
TRBD1	TRBV27	NA	TRBJ1-2	CASSSWDRLSRYYGYTF	TGTGCCAGCAGTTCTTGGGACAGGTTGTCCAGGTATTATGGCTACACCTTC
NA	TRBV27	NA	TRBJ2-7	CASSHDGDPTYEQYF	TGTGCCAGCAGCCACGACGGGGACCCGACCTACGAGCAGTACTTC
TRBD2	TRBV4-1	NA	TRBJ2-7	CASSQPGTSIEQYF	TGCGCCAGCAGCCAACCCGGGACTAGCATCGAGCAGTACTTC
NA	TRBV4-2	NA	TRBJ2-5	CASSQEHLDQETQYF	TGTGCCAGCAGCCAAGAGCATCTGGATCAAGAGACCCAGTACTTC
NA	TRBV18	once	TRBJ2-2	CASSPTLGRTGELFF	TGTGCCAGCTCACCAACATTAGGCAGGACCGGGGAGCTGTTTTTT
TRBD2	TRBV11-2	NA	TRBJ2-7	CASRGLASEQYF	TGTGCCAGCAGGGGACTAGCTTCCGAGCAGTACTTC
TRBD2	TRBV7-6	NA	TRBJ2-1	CASSPSSGREYNEQFF	TGTGCCAGCAGCCCCTCTAGCGGGAGGGAGTACAATGAGCAGTTCTTC
TRBD2	TRBV12-5	NA	TRBJ2-1	CASGFGAGAYNEQFF	TGTGCTAGTGGTTTCGGGGCGGGGGCCTACAATGAGCAGTTCTTC
TRBD1	TRBV13	NA	TRBJ2-7	CASSPGQGYSEQYF	TGTGCCAGCAGCCCGGGACAGGGGTATAGCGAGCAGTACTTC
NA	TRBV19	NA	TRBJ2-1	CASSIWGAGNNEQFF	TGTGCCAGTAGTATTTGGGGGGCAGGAAACAATGAGCAGTTCTTC